This T cell receptor (beta chain) comes out of a study of shared clonotypes between healthy human individuals. Looking at the study overall: CD4 naive and CD4 memory each took three plates per donor, while CD8 naive took two and CD8 memory one.

Generated by immunoSEQ multiplex PCR, the TCRdb table keeps only in-frame clones and is missing some. The sample consists of approximately 2.5 million clones, around nine tenths of them appearing once. This clone was observed a single time. Its antigen is unidentified. Study results and limitations: Lower generation probabilities were found for non-shared clonotypes than for those shared by all four donors.

The CDR3 has 12 amino acids. V gene TRBV12-2 combines with J gene TRBJ2-1; the table names TRBD2, a call not compared with the DNA. TRBV12-2 is an annotated pseudogene. The origin of this receptor is a man aged 18 to 35 in good health. Specimen: naive CD4+ T cells sorted from blood. Indicated subset: CD45RA+ positively selected. CDR3 nucleotide sequence: TGTGCAAGTCGCCCAGGAAGCGGGAATCAGTTCTTC. Translating it yields CASRPGSGNQFF.